Listed below are T cell receptor beta chains from one sample, sequenced in a study of a mutant IDH1 vaccine in newly diagnosed glioma. Clones were read by immunoSEQ multiplex PCR, and TCRdb kept only the in-frame ones, dropping some. The repertoire holds roughly 70,000 clones, with roughly 85% as singletons. The material sequenced was PBMCs, taken from a glioma patient treated with radiotherapy, temozolomide or both. The receptors come from a man aged 30-40 years with glioma. The CDR3 runs from the conserved cysteine through the conserved F or W. The D gene is left open where the match is weak. The size entry is marked missing in some rows and otherwise reads once, few, many or a size class.

v_call: TRBV7-9; d_call: .; j_call: TRBJ1-1; cdr3_length: 14; clone_size: .; cdr3_nt: TGTGCCAGCAGCTCCCGGCAGATGAACACTGAAGCTTTCTTT; cdr3_aa: CASSSRQMNTEAFF
v_call: TRBV7-9; d_call: TRBD1; j_call: TRBJ1-1; cdr3_length: 13; clone_size: .; cdr3_nt: TGTGCCAGCAGCTATACAGGGGGCACTGAAGCTTTCTTT; cdr3_aa: CASSYTGGTEAFF
v_call: TRBV5-8; d_call: .; j_call: TRBJ2-7; cdr3_length: 16; clone_size: .; cdr3_nt: TGTGCCAGCAGTTCCATTGCGTTACAGATAACCTACGAGCAGTACTTC; cdr3_aa: CASSSIALQITYEQYF
v_call: TRBV9; d_call: TRBD1; j_call: TRBJ2-3; cdr3_length: 16; clone_size: .; cdr3_nt: TGTGCCAGCAGCGCATGGGGGACAGCAGGCACAGATACGCAGTATTTT; cdr3_aa: CASSAWGTAGTDTQYF
v_call: TRBV6-5; d_call: .; j_call: TRBJ2-7; cdr3_length: 16; clone_size: .; cdr3_nt: TGTGCCAGCAGTTACTCCAGGGCCGTTGGGGCCTACGAGCAGTACTTC; cdr3_aa: CASSYSRAVGAYEQYF
v_call: TRBV21-1; d_call: .; j_call: TRBJ2-5; cdr3_length: 13; clone_size: .; cdr3_nt: TGTGCCAGCAGCTCGGGATCGGGAGAGACCCAGTACTTC; cdr3_aa: CASSSGSGETQYF
v_call: TRBV30; d_call: TRBD2; j_call: TRBJ2-1; cdr3_length: 13; clone_size: .; cdr3_nt: TGTGCCTGGAGTGGGACTAGCTCGACTGAGCAGTTCTTC; cdr3_aa: CAWSGTSSTEQFF
v_call: TRBV4-2; d_call: .; j_call: TRBJ2-7; cdr3_length: 14; clone_size: few; cdr3_nt: TGTGCCAGCAGCCAAACCCGGGACCCAGACGAGCAGTACTTC; cdr3_aa: CASSQTRDPDEQYF
v_call: TRBV7-8; d_call: .; j_call: TRBJ1-1; cdr3_length: 13; clone_size: .; cdr3_nt: TGTGCCAGCAGGACGACAGGGAACACTGAAGCTTTCTTT; cdr3_aa: CASRTTGNTEAFF
v_call: TRBV7-9; d_call: TRBD1; j_call: TRBJ2-7; cdr3_length: 15; clone_size: .; cdr3_nt: TGTGCCAGCAGCCGAAAGACAGGGACGGACTACGAGCAGTACTTC; cdr3_aa: CASSRKTGTDYEQYF
v_call: TRBV6-5; d_call: .; j_call: TRBJ1-1; cdr3_length: 13; clone_size: .; cdr3_nt: TGTGCCAGCAGTCAACGACAGGCCACTGAAGCTTTCTTT; cdr3_aa: CASSQRQATEAFF
v_call: TRBV6-5; d_call: .; j_call: TRBJ2-5; cdr3_length: 14; clone_size: .; cdr3_nt: TGTGCCAGCAGTGTCACTTACGCTTCGGGTGCGCAGTACTTC; cdr3_aa: CASSVTYASGAQYF
v_call: TRBV30; d_call: TRBD2; j_call: TRBJ2-2; cdr3_length: 18; clone_size: .; cdr3_nt: TGTGCCTGGAGGCCCGGGGGAGAAGCGGGGGGGCCAAACGGGGAGCTGTTTTTT; cdr3_aa: CAWRPGGEAGGPNGELFF
v_call: TRBV7-9; d_call: .; j_call: TRBJ1-2; cdr3_length: 12; clone_size: .; cdr3_nt: TGTGCCAGCAGCCTACCGAACTATGGCTACACCTTC; cdr3_aa: CASSLPNYGYTF
v_call: TRBV7-9; d_call: .; j_call: TRBJ1-2; cdr3_length: 15; clone_size: .; cdr3_nt: TGTGCCAGCAGCTTAAAACCGTCCTCAGGAGGCGGCTACACCTTC; cdr3_aa: CASSLKPSSGGGYTF
v_call: TRBV6-5; d_call: .; j_call: TRBJ1-1; cdr3_length: 14; clone_size: .; cdr3_nt: TGTGCCAGCAGCTCCCCGGGCCTGAGCACTGAAGCTTTCTTT; cdr3_aa: CASSSPGLSTEAFF
v_call: TRBV19; d_call: .; j_call: TRBJ1-5; cdr3_length: 15; clone_size: .; cdr3_nt: TGTGCCAGTAGTATTAGCAGGGTGGCGAATCAGCCCCAGCATTTT; cdr3_aa: CASSISRVANQPQHF
v_call: TRBV7-2; d_call: .; j_call: TRBJ1-1; cdr3_length: 13; clone_size: .; cdr3_nt: TGTGCCAGCAGCTGGGGGCTGAACACTGAAGCTTTCTTT; cdr3_aa: CASSWGLNTEAFF
v_call: TRBV13; d_call: TRBD2; j_call: TRBJ2-1; cdr3_length: 15; clone_size: .; cdr3_nt: TGTGCCAGCAGCTTGTTAGCGGGGGGCTACAATGAGCAGTTCTTC; cdr3_aa: CASSLLAGGYNEQFF
v_call: TRBV30; d_call: .; j_call: TRBJ2-7; cdr3_length: 14; clone_size: .; cdr3_nt: TGTGCCTGGAGCTCGGGATTCCCAGGGGGGGAGCAGTACTTC; cdr3_aa: CAWSSGFPGGEQYF
v_call: TRBV14; d_call: TRBD2; j_call: TRBJ2-3; cdr3_length: 15; clone_size: .; cdr3_nt: TGTGCCAGCAGCCAACTAGCGGGGGGCACAGATACGCAGTATTTT; cdr3_aa: CASSQLAGGTDTQYF
v_call: TRBV25-1; d_call: .; j_call: TRBJ1-2; cdr3_length: 13; clone_size: .; cdr3_nt: TGTGCCAGCAGTGAATGGCAGGGGACGGGCTACACCTTC; cdr3_aa: CASSEWQGTGYTF
v_call: TRBV7-6; d_call: TRBD1; j_call: TRBJ1-3; cdr3_length: 14; clone_size: .; cdr3_nt: TGTGCCAGCAGCCTACAGGGGGGCGGAAACACCATATATTTT; cdr3_aa: CASSLQGGGNTIYF
v_call: TRBV30; d_call: TRBD1; j_call: TRBJ1-1; cdr3_length: 15; clone_size: .; cdr3_nt: TGTGCCTGGAGTCTCCGGGACAGGATGAACACTGAAGCTTTCTTT; cdr3_aa: CAWSLRDRMNTEAFF
v_call: TRBV7-9; d_call: TRBD1; j_call: TRBJ1-2; cdr3_length: 15; clone_size: .; cdr3_nt: TGTGCCAGCAGTCGTACAGGGGAGTCCCCTATGGGCTACACCTTC; cdr3_aa: CASSRTGESPMGYTF
v_call: TRBV18; d_call: .; j_call: TRBJ1-1; cdr3_length: 15; clone_size: .; cdr3_nt: TGTGCCAGCTCACTATCGGCAGGGGCGAACACTGAAGCTTTCTTT; cdr3_aa: CASSLSAGANTEAFF
v_call: TRBV29-1; d_call: .; j_call: TRBJ1-2; cdr3_length: 12; clone_size: .; cdr3_nt: TGCAGCGTACCTAGTTTGGGCTATGGCTACACCTTC; cdr3_aa: CSVPSLGYGYTF
v_call: TRBV27; d_call: TRBD2; j_call: TRBJ2-5; cdr3_length: 15; clone_size: .; cdr3_nt: TGTGCCAGCAGTTTAGGAGCGGGGGACCAAGAGACCCAGTACTTC; cdr3_aa: CASSLGAGDQETQYF
v_call: TRBV13; d_call: TRBD2; j_call: TRBJ2-3; cdr3_length: 16; clone_size: .; cdr3_nt: TGTGCCAGCAGCATCCCGGGACTAGCGGGGGTAGATACGCAGTATTTT; cdr3_aa: CASSIPGLAGVDTQYF
v_call: TRBV2; d_call: TRBD1; j_call: TRBJ1-5; cdr3_length: 15; clone_size: .; cdr3_nt: TGTGCCAGCACCGATTGGTGGGGACAGGGCGGGCCCCAGCATTTT; cdr3_aa: CASTDWWGQGGPQHF
v_call: TRBV13; d_call: TRBD1; j_call: TRBJ2-7; cdr3_length: 15; clone_size: .; cdr3_nt: TGTGCCAGCAGCCCGGGACAGGGGAGGCCCTACGAGCAGTACTTC; cdr3_aa: CASSPGQGRPYEQYF
v_call: TRBV6-5; d_call: .; j_call: TRBJ2-2; cdr3_length: 13; clone_size: .; cdr3_nt: TGTGCCAGCAGTTATGCGCCCGCGGGGGAGCTGTTTTTT; cdr3_aa: CASSYAPAGELFF
v_call: TRBV5-4; d_call: .; j_call: TRBJ2-2; cdr3_length: 14; clone_size: .; cdr3_nt: TGTGCCATCAGCTTGGTTGGGAACACCGGGGAGCTGTTTTTT; cdr3_aa: CAISLVGNTGELFF
v_call: TRBV30; d_call: TRBD1; j_call: TRBJ1-2; cdr3_length: 12; clone_size: .; cdr3_nt: TGTGCCTGGAGTGTAGGCAGGGGGCGAAACACCTTC; cdr3_aa: CAWSVGRGRNTF
v_call: TRBV5-4; d_call: .; j_call: TRBJ1-4; cdr3_length: 11; clone_size: .; cdr3_nt: TGTGCCAGCAGCTTTGGGGAAAAACTGTTTTTT; cdr3_aa: CASSFGEKLFF
v_call: TRBV27; d_call: .; j_call: TRBJ1-2; cdr3_length: 14; clone_size: .; cdr3_nt: TGTGCCAGCAGTTTCGGGGGCGCAGGGGATGGCTACACCTTC; cdr3_aa: CASSFGGAGDGYTF
v_call: TRBV27; d_call: .; j_call: TRBJ2-3; cdr3_length: 12; clone_size: .; cdr3_nt: TGTGCCAGCAGTTTACAGGGAGATACGCAGTATTTT; cdr3_aa: CASSLQGDTQYF
v_call: TRBV5-1; d_call: .; j_call: TRBJ1-2; cdr3_length: 13; clone_size: few; cdr3_nt: TGCGCCAGCAGACCCAGTCCCAACTATGGCTACACCTTC; cdr3_aa: CASRPSPNYGYTF
v_call: TRBV28; d_call: .; j_call: TRBJ1-4; cdr3_length: 15; clone_size: .; cdr3_nt: TGTGCCAGCAGTACGCCGGGACTTCATAATGAAAAACTGTTTTTT; cdr3_aa: CASSTPGLHNEKLFF
v_call: TRBV15; d_call: TRBD1; j_call: TRBJ1-1; cdr3_length: 15; clone_size: .; cdr3_nt: TGTGCCACGAGCACAGGGGGCCTCATGAACACTGAAGCTTTCTTT; cdr3_aa: CATSTGGLMNTEAFF
v_call: TRBV9; d_call: .; j_call: TRBJ1-4; cdr3_length: 15; clone_size: .; cdr3_nt: TGTGCCAGCACCAAGGGGGGGCGGCCTGGGGAAAAACTGTTTTTT; cdr3_aa: CASTKGGRPGEKLFF
v_call: TRBV9; d_call: .; j_call: TRBJ1-1; cdr3_length: 15; clone_size: few; cdr3_nt: TGTGCCAGCAGCGTTTCGACAGTTATGAACACTGAAGCTTTCTTT; cdr3_aa: CASSVSTVMNTEAFF
v_call: TRBV5-8; d_call: TRBD1; j_call: TRBJ2-1; cdr3_length: 14; clone_size: .; cdr3_nt: TGTGCCAGCAGCAAGACAGGGTTGGGGAATGAGCAGTTCTTC; cdr3_aa: CASSKTGLGNEQFF
v_call: TRBV7-8; d_call: .; j_call: TRBJ2-7; cdr3_length: 13; clone_size: .; cdr3_nt: TGTGCCAGCAGCGAGGGGATCTCCTACGAGCAGTACTTC; cdr3_aa: CASSEGISYEQYF